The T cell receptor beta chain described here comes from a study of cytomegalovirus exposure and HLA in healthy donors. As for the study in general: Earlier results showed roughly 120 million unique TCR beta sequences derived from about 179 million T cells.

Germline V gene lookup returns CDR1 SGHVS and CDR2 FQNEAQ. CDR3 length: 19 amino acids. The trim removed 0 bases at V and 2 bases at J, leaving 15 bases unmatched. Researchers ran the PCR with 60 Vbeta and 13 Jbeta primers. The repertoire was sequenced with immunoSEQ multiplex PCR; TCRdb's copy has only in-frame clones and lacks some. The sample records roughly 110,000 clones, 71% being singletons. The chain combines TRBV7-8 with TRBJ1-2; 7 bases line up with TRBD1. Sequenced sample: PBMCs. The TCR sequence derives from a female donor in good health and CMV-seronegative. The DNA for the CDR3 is TGTGCCAGCAGCTTAGCGCTTAGTGGTAGGGGCAGGGGGAACTATGGCTACACCTTC. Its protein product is CASSLALSGRGRGNYGYTF.